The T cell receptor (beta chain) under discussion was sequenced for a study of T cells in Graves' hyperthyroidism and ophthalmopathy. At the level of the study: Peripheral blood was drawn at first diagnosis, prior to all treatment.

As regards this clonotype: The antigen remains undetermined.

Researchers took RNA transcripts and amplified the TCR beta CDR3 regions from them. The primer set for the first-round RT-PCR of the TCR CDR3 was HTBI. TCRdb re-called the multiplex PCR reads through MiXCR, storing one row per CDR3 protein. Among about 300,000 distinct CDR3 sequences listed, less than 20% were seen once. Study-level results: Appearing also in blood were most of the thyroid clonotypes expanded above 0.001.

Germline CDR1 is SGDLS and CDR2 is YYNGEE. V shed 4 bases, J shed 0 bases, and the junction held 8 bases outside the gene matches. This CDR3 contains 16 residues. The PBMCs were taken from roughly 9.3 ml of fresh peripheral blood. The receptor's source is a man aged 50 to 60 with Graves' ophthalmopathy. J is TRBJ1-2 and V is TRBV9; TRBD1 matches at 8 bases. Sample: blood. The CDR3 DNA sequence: TGTGCCAGCAGCCCCCGGACAGGGACAGCTAACTATGGCTACACCTTC. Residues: CASSPRTGTANYGYTF. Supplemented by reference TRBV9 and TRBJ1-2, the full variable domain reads DSGVTQTPKHLITATGQRVTLRCSPRSGDLSVYWYQQSLDQGLQFLIQYYNGEERAKGNILERFSAQQFPDLHSELNLSSLELGDSALYFCASSPRTGTANYGYTFGSGTRLTVV.